The next 26 T cell receptor beta chains were all read from a single sample in a study of cytomegalovirus exposure and HLA in healthy donors. Assay used: immunoSEQ multiplex PCR; TCRdb lists only in-frame clones, some missing. The sample lists some 64,000 clones; 90% to 97% were seen once. What was sequenced was PBMCs. The receptors originated from a woman between 18 and 30 years old in good health and CMV-seronegative.

The rearrangement joins TRBV27 to TRBJ2-7; tentative D call: TRBD1 (6 bases). The CDR3 has 14 amino acids. Trimming shortened V by 5 bases and J by 2 bases, and 13 bases separated the two germline ends. Germline CDR1 and CDR2: MNHEY and SMNVEV (reference sequence). Here the CDR3 reads CASSPGHTTYEQYF. The CDR3 nucleotides are TGTGCCAGCAGTCCGGGACACACAACCTACGAGCAGTACTTC.

The V and J genes are TRBV14 and TRBJ2-5; D not certain. Deletions cut 4 bases from V and 7 bases from J, with 7 bases between. The germline CDR1 and CDR2 sequences are SGHDN and FVKESK. The CDR3 is 11 amino acids. The CDR3 DNA reads as TGTGCCAGCAGCCGGGCGATGACCCAGTACTTC. Its protein is CASSRAMTQYF.

The V call is TRBV9, the J call TRBJ1-5; 11 bases line up with TRBD1. The V gene end was trimmed by 3 bases and the J gene end by 7 bases; junction bases not matched to a gene: 6. The CDR3 covers 15 residues. Germline V CDR1 and CDR2: SGDLS, YYNGEE. The CDR3 protein is CASSAGQGVGQPQHF. Written as DNA, the CDR3 is TGTGCCAGCAGCGCGGGACAGGGGGTTGGGCAGCCCCAGCATTTT.

This clone was found once. The chain links TRBV7-9 to TRBJ1-2, with 7 bases lining up with TRBD1. This CDR3 spans 18 amino acids. After removal of 5 bases from V and 7 bases from J, the junction contained 22 bases not matched to a gene. From germline, CDR1 is SEHNR and CDR2 FQNEAQ (reference sequence). DNA for the CDR3: TGTGCCAGCAGCCCCGACCCGGGGGTGGGACAGAGACGGGTTGGCTACACCTTC. It encodes CASSPDPGVGQRRVGYTF.

V usage is TRBV7-9 and J usage is TRBJ2-7; D remains unclear. The V end was cut by 5 bases, the J end by 1 base, with 9 bases between. CDR3 length: 13 amino acids. Looked up from germline, CDR1 is SEHNR and CDR2 is FQNEAQ (reference sequence). The CDR3 DNA follows: TGTGCCAGCAGCCCCCAATTGTCCTACGAGCAGTACTTC. Translation: CASSPQLSYEQYF.

This chain connects TRBV7-2 to TRBJ1-4, with unresolved D. This CDR3 contains 13 residues. The V end was cut by 1 base, the J end by 4 bases, with 4 bases between. CDR1 SGHTA and CDR2 FQGNSA come from the germline V gene. CDR3 residues: CASSLVHNEKLFF. The CDR3 DNA reads as TGTGCCAGCAGCTTAGTTCATAATGAAAAACTGTTTTTT.

The rearrangement links TRBV5-1 to TRBJ2-5, with D perhaps TRBD2 (6 bases). Trimming left V 1 base short and J 2 bases short, with 15 bases between. The CDR3 totals 16 residues. Germline V gives CDR1 SGHRS, CDR2 YFSETQ. The CDR3 loop is CASSLRTMVRQETQYF. For the CDR3, the DNA is TGCGCCAGCAGCTTGAGGACTATGGTTAGGCAAGAGACCCAGTACTTC. Full variable domain (missing parts from reference TRBV5-1 and TRBJ2-5): KAGVTQTPRYLIKTRGQQVTLSCSPISGHRSVSWYQQTPGQGLQFLFEYFSETQRNKGNFPGRFSGRQFSNSRSEMNVSTLELGDSALYLCASSLRTMVRQETQYFGPGTRLLVL.

The J gene is TRBJ2-7, the V gene TRBV28; 7 nucleotides match TRBD2. Trimming at V came to 7 bases and at J to 7 bases, leaving 13 bases not matched to a gene. The germline V gene encodes CDR1 MDHEN and CDR2 SYDVKM. The CDR3 length is 14 residues. CDR3: CASTPGLPPWEQYF. In DNA form, the CDR3 reads TGTGCCAGCACCCCGGGACTACCCCCCTGGGAGCAGTACTTC.

This sequence joins TRBV4-1 and TRBJ2-7; 11 bases are a match to TRBD2. V was pared by 3 bases and J by 7 bases, with 17 bases of the junction left unmatched. Per germline, CDR1 MGHRA and CDR2 YSYEKL. This CDR3 contains 18 residues. This CDR3 reads CASSHPRDTLAGAPEQYF. CDR3 DNA sequence: TGCGCCAGCAGCCACCCCCGGGACACACTAGCGGGAGCCCCTGAGCAGTACTTC.

This clone was found once. The V call is TRBV7-2, the J call TRBJ1-1; D perhaps matches TRBD1 (5 bases). CDR3 length: 15 amino acids. The germline V gene has CDR1 SGHTA and CDR2 FQGNSA. Deletions cut 0 bases from V and 3 bases from J, with 11 bases between. CDR3 in amino acids: CASSLAQGGDTEAFF. The CDR3, as DNA: TGTGCCAGCAGCTTAGCGCAGGGCGGGGACACTGAAGCTTTCTTT.

The chain links TRBV6-1 to TRBJ2-3; D might be TRBD2 (7 bases). Trimming stripped 8 bases from V and 5 bases from J, with 17 bases between. The CDR3 contains 14 residues. Germline values: CDR1 MNHNS, CDR2 SASEGT. CDR3 sequence: CASVVGGRVDTQYF. The CDR3 DNA follows: TGTGCCAGCGTGGTGGGGGGGCGGGTAGATACGCAGTATTTT.

The chain joins TRBV28 to TRBJ2-7; 7 bases match TRBD1. The V segment lost 5 bases and the J segment 2 bases; nucleotides outside the gene matches: 12. Looked up from germline, CDR1 is MDHEN and CDR2 is SYDVKM. CDR3 size: 16 residues. The CDR3 sequence is CASSLYGTAQPYEQYF. In DNA form, the CDR3 reads TGTGCCAGCAGTCTCTACGGGACAGCCCAGCCCTACGAGCAGTACTTC.

V is TRBV7-9 and J is TRBJ1-1; D possibly corresponds to TRBD1 (6 bases). This CDR3 is built from 14 residues. V lost 5 bases, J lost 4 bases, and 14 bases lay in between. The V gene's germline CDR1 is SEHNR and CDR2 FQNEAQ (reference sequence). This CDR3 is CASSPRGGGTEAFF. CDR3 DNA: TGTGCCAGCAGCCCTCGGGGGGGCGGCACTGAAGCTTTCTTT.

J is TRBJ2-6 and V is TRBV4-1; no firm D call. The V gene's germline CDR1 is MGHRA and CDR2 YSYEKL. V lost 4 bases and J 2 bases, leaving 12 bases between the germline ends. There are 16 residues in the CDR3. CDR3 residues: CASSLAGGPGANVLTF. As DNA, the CDR3 is TGCGCCAGCAGCCTGGCCGGTGGGCCTGGGGCCAACGTCCTGACTTTC.

The chain joins TRBV4-2 to TRBJ2-3; 13 bases map to TRBD2. Unmatched junction bases numbered 2, after V lost 1 base and J lost 4 bases. Germline loops: CDR1 LGHNA, CDR2 YNFKEQ. The CDR3 extends over 16 amino acids. CDR3 protein: CASSQGGTSGADTQYF. The CDR3 bases are TGTGCCAGCAGCCAAGGAGGGACTAGCGGGGCAGATACGCAGTATTTT.

The chain carries TRBV11-2 and TRBJ2-4; 8 bases line up with TRBD2. With 0 bases clipped from V and 9 bases from J, the junction kept 13 bases outside the gene matches. The CDR3 length is 17 residues. The germline V gene encodes CDR1 SGHAT and CDR2 FQNNGV. The CDR3 reads CASSLDRQAGGRGIQYF. The CDR3, as DNA: TGTGCCAGCAGCTTAGATCGCCAGGCGGGGGGCCGGGGCATTCAGTACTTC.

The CDR3 is CASSGASYGYTF. The CDR3 bases are TGTGCCAGCAGTGGGGCCTCCTATGGCTACACCTTC. The chain links TRBV2 to TRBJ1-2, with D unresolved. The V and J ends lost 4 bases and 4 bases respectively, with 7 bases between them. CDR1 and CDR2 from the germline V gene are SNHLY and FYNNEI. This CDR3 region has 12 residues.

The chain joins TRBV7-9 to TRBJ1-1; D call uncertain. This CDR3 has 10 amino acids. V lost 3 bases and J lost 8, with 4 bases in between. CDR1 SEHNR and CDR2 FQNEAQ come from the germline V gene (reference sequence). The CDR3 loop is CASSFREAFF. CDR3 DNA: TGTGCCAGCAGCTTCAGGGAAGCTTTCTTT.

The genes are TRBV6-1 and TRBJ2-5; D is possibly TRBD1 (6 bases). The CDR3 spans 12 residues. Trimming took off 2 bases at V and 5 bases at J, with 6 bases between the two ends. Germline CDR1 and CDR2: MNHNS and SASEGT. The CDR3 DNA reads TGTGCCAGCAGTGAACAGGGGGAGACCCAGTACTTC. It codes for CASSEQGETQYF.

The CDR3 DNA follows: TGCGCCAGCAGTCAAAGGTGGGGCGGCTATGGCTACACCTTC. It codes for CASSQRWGGYGYTF. The chain employs TRBV23-1 and TRBJ1-2, with D perhaps TRBD1 (5 bases). TRBV23-1 is annotated as an ORF whose role is uncertain. Trimming cost V 2 bases and J 4 bases, with 11 bases left between them. There are 14 residues in the CDR3.

V usage is TRBV7-3 and J usage is TRBJ1-2; maybe TRBD1 (5 bases). Germline-derived CDR1 and CDR2 are SGHTA and FQGTGA. V was pared by 3 bases and J by 5 bases, with 13 bases between. The CDR3 contains 14 residues. The CDR3 coding sequence is TGTGCCAGCAGCTTGGACCCACAGGAGTATGGCTACACCTTC. Protein: CASSLDPQEYGYTF.

J is TRBJ2-7 and V is TRBV7-9, with D maybe TRBD1 (6 bases). This CDR3 has 12 residues. Trimming cost V 4 bases and J 6 bases, with 10 bases left between them. Germline values: CDR1 SEHNR, CDR2 FQNEAQ (reference sequence). CDR3 bases: TGTGCCAGCAGCTCCGACAGGTCCGAGCAGTACTTC. It specifies CASSSDRSEQYF.

This clone has a handful of counts. The J gene is TRBJ2-1, the V gene TRBV11-1, with 7 positions matching TRBD2. From germline, CDR1 is SGHAT and CDR2 FQDESV (reference sequence). The CDR3 sequence is 15 residues long. Losses at the gene ends were 5 bases for V and 4 bases for J; bases not matched to a gene: 8. As DNA, the CDR3 is TGTGCCAGCAGCACCGGCGGGGGTGGGTACAATGAGCAGTTCTTC. It yields the protein CASSTGGGGYNEQFF.

CDR3 protein: CASSPGTSGGYEQFF. CDR3 nucleotides: TGTGCCAGCAGCCCCGGGACTAGCGGGGGCTATGAGCAGTTCTTC. The chain recombines TRBV7-3 with TRBJ2-1, with 14 bases matching TRBD2. Germline lookup yields CDR1 SGHTA and CDR2 FQGTGA. The V segment lost 5 bases and the J segment 8 bases; nucleotides outside the gene matches: 5. The CDR3 has 15 residues.

V is TRBV13 and J is TRBJ1-2; D gene unclear. Between the trimmed V and J ends, which lost 5 bases and 1 base, there was a span of 17 bases. Germline lookup yields CDR1 PRHDT and CDR2 FYEKMQ (reference sequence). This CDR3 contains 16 residues. CDR3 nucleotides: TGTGCCAGCAGCAGTCACATGGGCGGGGATAACTATGGCTACACCTTC. Protein sequence: CASSSHMGGDNYGYTF.

CDR3 sequence: CASSLAPSGSTDTQYF. DNA of the CDR3: TGTGCCAGCAGCTTAGCGCCTAGCGGAAGCACAGATACGCAGTATTTT. The chain joins TRBV11-2 to TRBJ2-3; 7 nucleotides agree with TRBD2. Germline V lookup: CDR1 SGHAT, CDR2 FQNNGV. The CDR3 has 16 amino acids. V dropped 1 base and J dropped 0; count of bases not matched to a gene: 4.